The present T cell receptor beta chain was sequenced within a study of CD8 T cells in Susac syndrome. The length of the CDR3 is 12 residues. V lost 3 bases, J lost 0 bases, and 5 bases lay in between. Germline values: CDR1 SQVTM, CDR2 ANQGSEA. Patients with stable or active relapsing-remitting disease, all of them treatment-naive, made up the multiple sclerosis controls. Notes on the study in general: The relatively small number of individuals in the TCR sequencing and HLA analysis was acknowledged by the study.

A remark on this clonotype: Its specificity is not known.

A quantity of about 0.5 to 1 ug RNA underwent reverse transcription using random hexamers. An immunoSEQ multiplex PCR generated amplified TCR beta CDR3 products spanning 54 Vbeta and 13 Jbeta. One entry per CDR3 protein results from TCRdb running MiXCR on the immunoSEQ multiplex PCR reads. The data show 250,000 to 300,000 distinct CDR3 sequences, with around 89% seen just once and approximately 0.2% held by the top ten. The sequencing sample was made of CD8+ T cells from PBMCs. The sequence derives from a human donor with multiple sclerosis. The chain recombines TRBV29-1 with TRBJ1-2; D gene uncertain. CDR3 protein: CSVEQSNYGYTF. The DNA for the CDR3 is TGCAGCGTTGAGCAGTCTAACTATGGCTACACCTTC.